These T cell receptor beta chains were read from a single sample in a study of cytomegalovirus exposure and HLA in healthy donors. Here immunoSEQ multiplex PCR was the method, and the copy in TCRdb shows in-frame clones only, minus some. The table includes about 180,000 clones, about 75% detected once. The source material was PBMCs. Receptor source: a middle-aged man in good health and CMV-seropositive. Both conserved end residues are part of each CDR3. A D gene is named only where the DNA matches it firmly. Clone size, where shown, is once, few, many, or a class for clones that have expanded.

cdr3_aa	cdr3_nt	j_call	v_call	cdr3_length	d_call	clone_size
CASSEGPRYEQYF	TGTGCCAGCAGTGAAGGTCCTCGGTACGAGCAGTACTTC	TRBJ2-7	TRBV2	13	-	-
CASSAQQGGEKLFF	TGTGCCAGCAGCGCCCAACAGGGGGGAGAAAAACTGTTTTTT	TRBJ1-4	TRBV9	14	TRBD1	-
CASSLPQLAYEQYF	TGTGCCAGCAGTTTGCCACAACTAGCATACGAGCAGTACTTC	TRBJ2-7	TRBV28	14	-	-
CASSLPRDGSSGANVLTF	TGTGCCAGCAGCTTACCCCGGGACGGGAGCTCTGGGGCCAACGTCCTGACTTTC	TRBJ2-6	TRBV7-9	18	-	-
CASSFPDREEKLFF	TGTGCCAGCAGCTTCCCGGACAGGGAAGAAAAACTGTTTTTT	TRBJ1-4	TRBV7-9	14	TRBD1	-
CASSSGGGRPGNEQFF	TGTGCCAGCAGCTCTGGGGGCGGGAGGCCGGGAAATGAGCAGTTCTTC	TRBJ2-1	TRBV11-3	16	TRBD2	few
CASSPPTSGSGFYNEQFF	TGTGCCAGCAGCCCCCCAACTAGCGGGAGCGGATTCTACAATGAGCAGTTCTTC	TRBJ2-1	TRBV7-9	18	TRBD2	-
CSVGVGGRETQYF	TGCAGCGTTGGGGTGGGGGGGCGGGAGACCCAGTACTTC	TRBJ2-5	TRBV29-1	13	-	-
CASSIMTSGSQTQYF	TGTGCCAGTAGTATAATGACTAGCGGGAGCCAGACCCAGTACTTC	TRBJ2-5	TRBV19	15	TRBD2	-
CASRPTGTGSVWGEQYF	TGTGCCAGCAGGCCGACCGGGACAGGGTCGGTTTGGGGCGAGCAGTACTTC	TRBJ2-7	TRBV11-3	17	TRBD1	-
CASSFGRETQYF	TGTGCCAGCAGTTTCGGGAGGGAGACCCAGTACTTC	TRBJ2-5	TRBV11-2	12	TRBD2	-
CSVKSGINNEQFF	TGCAGCGTGAAAAGCGGGATCAACAATGAGCAGTTCTTC	TRBJ2-1	TRBV29-1	13	TRBD2	-
CASNPRGPNTEAFF	TGTGCCAGCAACCCTAGGGGGCCGAACACTGAAGCTTTCTTT	TRBJ1-1	TRBV11-2	14	TRBD1	-
CASSKQGPNQPQHF	TGTGCCAGCAGTAAACAGGGGCCCAATCAGCCCCAGCATTTT	TRBJ1-5	TRBV6-5	14	TRBD1	-
CASSRSGTANYGYTF	TGTGCCAGCAGCCGATCCGGGACAGCTAACTATGGCTACACCTTC	TRBJ1-2	TRBV11-3	15	TRBD1	once
CASSIGWDQPQHF	TGTGCCAGCTCGATCGGGTGGGATCAGCCCCAGCATTTT	TRBJ1-5	TRBV18	13	-	-
CASSLFPSRTGRGTDTQYF	TGTGCCAGCAGCTTATTCCCCAGCCGTACAGGGAGGGGCACAGATACGCAGTATTTT	TRBJ2-3	TRBV7-9	19	-	-
CASSPTLQGSTNEQYF	TGTGCCAGCTCACCCACCCTGCAGGGTTCAACGAACGAGCAGTACTTC	TRBJ2-7	TRBV18	16	-	-
CASSFGGRAYEQYF	TGTGCCAGCAGTTTTGGCGGGAGGGCCTACGAGCAGTACTTC	TRBJ2-7	TRBV6-1	14	TRBD2	-
CASSSSLAANEQFF	TGTGCCAGCAGCTCATCCCTAGCAGCGAATGAGCAGTTCTTC	TRBJ2-1	TRBV13	14	-	once
CASRTIRTYNEQFF	TGTGCCAGCAGGACTATCCGTACCTACAATGAGCAGTTCTTC	TRBJ2-1	TRBV6-4	14	-	-
CASCTGEYNEQFF	TGTGCCAGCTGTACGGGGGAATACAATGAGCAGTTCTTC	TRBJ2-1	TRBV7-9	13	-	-
CSVPTVPQETQYF	TGCAGCGTCCCGACAGTCCCCCAAGAGACCCAGTACTTC	TRBJ2-5	TRBV29-1	13	-	few
CASSLDASGLYEQYF	TGTGCCAGCAGCTTGGATGCTAGCGGACTTTACGAGCAGTACTTC	TRBJ2-7	TRBV5-4	15	TRBD2	once
CASSSLIIGLNEQFF	TGTGCCAGCAGCTCCCTCATTATCGGACTCAATGAGCAGTTCTTC	TRBJ2-1	TRBV13	15	-	-
CASSPGGTLSSYEQYF	TGTGCCAGCAGCCCCGGAGGGACTCTAAGCTCCTACGAGCAGTACTTC	TRBJ2-7	TRBV7-3	16	-	-
CASRLTGQSTDEQYF	TGCGCCAGCAGGTTAACGGGACAGTCGACGGACGAGCAGTACTTC	TRBJ2-7	TRBV5-1	15	TRBD1	-
CASSLVMGRNSGEQFF	TGCGCCAGCAGCTTGGTCATGGGCAGAAACTCCGGTGAGCAGTTCTTC	TRBJ2-1	TRBV5-1	16	-	-
CASSIGTGLAGGTDTQYF	TGTGCCAGTAGTATAGGGACGGGACTAGCGGGAGGCACAGATACGCAGTATTTT	TRBJ2-3	TRBV19	18	TRBD2	-
CASSSPLLRETQYF	TGTGCCAGCAGCTCCCCTTTATTGCGGGAGACCCAGTACTTC	TRBJ2-5	TRBV7-2	14	-	-
CASSRISGSDEQFF	TGTGCCAGCAGCCGGATTAGCGGGAGCGATGAGCAGTTCTTC	TRBJ2-1	TRBV9	14	TRBD2	-
CASSVGRVGNTIYF	TGTGCCAGCAGTGTGGGCAGGGTTGGAAACACCATATATTTT	TRBJ1-3	TRBV2	14	-	-
CASSPQPGQRGNEQFF	TGTGCCAGCTCACCGCAACCCGGACAACGAGGTAATGAGCAGTTCTTC	TRBJ2-1	TRBV18	16	-	few
CASSEEGFQPQHF	TGTGCCAGCAGTGAGGAGGGTTTTCAGCCCCAGCATTTT	TRBJ1-5	TRBV2	13	-	-
CASSNPRGEYF	TGTGCCAGCAGTAATCCACGGGGAGAGTACTTC	TRBJ2-5	TRBV6-5	11	-	few
CASMGLAVTDTQYF	TGCGCCAGCATGGGACTAGCGGTCACAGATACGCAGTATTTT	TRBJ2-3	TRBV10-2	14	TRBD2	once
CAAGQVVALRKDTGELFF	TGTGCCGCTGGACAGGTCGTTGCACTACGTAAGGACACCGGGGAGCTGTTTTTT	TRBJ2-2	TRBV10-3	18	TRBD1	few
CASSVGSRFASGAYEQYF	TGTGCCAGCAGCGTAGGGAGCCGATTCGCTAGCGGCGCCTACGAGCAGTACTTC	TRBJ2-7	TRBV9	18	TRBD2	-